The 5 T cell receptor beta chains reported below all come from one sample, sequenced in a study of T-cell memory formation after mild COVID-19. MiXCR, applied by TCRdb to the 5' RACE reads, yields one record per CDR3 protein. The sample consists of 150,000 to 200,000 distinct CDR3 sequences, 13% to 15% of them appearing once. Sample: PBMCs or a T cell subset sorted from them (not recorded which). These receptor sequences come from an adult woman who had mild COVID-19 (a few samples of this study predate the infection). Cell type and time point are not known.

This clonotype has a count of ten or more. V is TRBV12-3 or TRBV12-4 and J is TRBJ2-6; D gene ambiguous. V lost 5 bases, J lost 4 bases, and 12 bases lay in between. The CDR3 runs 15 residues. For the CDR3, the DNA is TGTGCCAGCAGTGCTATTGCAGCCGGGGCCAACGTCCTGACTTTC. Protein product: CASSAIAAGANVLTF.

This clonotype was recorded a few times. One junction end does not reproduce the germline sequence, and a read error may be involved. The chain is built from TRBV4-2 and TRBJ1-4, with D maybe TRBD1 (5 bases). Germline assignment: CDR1 LGHNA and CDR2 YNFKEQ. The CDR3 is made up of 16 amino acids. CDR3 sequence reads: CDSSQDLGRAWEKLFF. The CDR3 DNA reads TGTGACAGCAGCCAAGATTTGGGCAGGGCGTGGGAAAAACTGTTTTTT.

The chain recombines TRBV7-9 with TRBJ1-1; a weak D match, TRBD1 (5 bases). The V and J ends lost 5 bases and 5 bases respectively, with 12 bases between them. CDR1 and CDR2 (germline): SEHNR, FQNEAQ (reference sequence). The CDR3 spans 13 residues. DNA of the CDR3: TGTGCCAGCAGCCGGGACCGAAGGACTGAAGCTTTCTTT. Protein product: CASSRDRRTEAFF.

This clonotype was found a few times. The V call is TRBV18, the J call TRBJ1-2, with a tentative D call TRBD1 (5 bases). Germline V gene sequence: CDR1 KGHSH, CDR2 LQKENI. V shed 2 bases and J shed 2 bases, with 9 bases lying between them. The CDR3 runs 14 residues. CDR3 in DNA: TGTGCCAGCTCACCAGGGGCGGACAACTATGGCTACACCTTC. Protein product: CASSPGADNYGYTF.

V usage is TRBV20-1 and J usage is TRBJ2-2; maybe TRBD2 (6 bases). V was shortened by 5 bases and J by 7 bases, with 14 bases between the two germline ends. The CDR3 totals 13 residues. Germline values: CDR1 DFQATT, CDR2 SNEGSKA (reference sequence). The CDR3 here is CSASRLGGGELFF. The CDR3 bases are TGCAGTGCTTCCCGACTAGGAGGCGGGGAGCTGTTTTTT.